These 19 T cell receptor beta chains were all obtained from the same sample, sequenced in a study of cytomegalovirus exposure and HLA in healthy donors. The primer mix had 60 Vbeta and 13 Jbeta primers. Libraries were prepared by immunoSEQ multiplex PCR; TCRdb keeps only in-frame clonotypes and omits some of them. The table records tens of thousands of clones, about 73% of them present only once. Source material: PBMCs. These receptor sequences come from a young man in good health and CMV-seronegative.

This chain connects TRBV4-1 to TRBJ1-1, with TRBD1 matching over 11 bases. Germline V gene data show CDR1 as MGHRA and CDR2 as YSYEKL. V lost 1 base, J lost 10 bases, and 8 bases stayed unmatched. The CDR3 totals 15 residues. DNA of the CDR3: TGCGCCAGCAGCCAAGCCCTGGACAGGGGGCGAGGAGCTTTCTTT. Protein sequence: CASSQALDRGRGAFF.

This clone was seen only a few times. The CDR3, as DNA: TGTGCCAGCACCTCAGGGGTTGGAACTGAAGCTTTCTTT. Residues: CASTSGVGTEAFF. This chain connects TRBV6-5 to TRBJ1-1, with D perhaps matching TRBD1 (6 bases). Trimming removed 7 bases at V and 5 bases at J, with 14 bases between. The CDR3 length is 13 residues. CDR1 is MNHEY and CDR2 is SVGAGI in the germline V gene.

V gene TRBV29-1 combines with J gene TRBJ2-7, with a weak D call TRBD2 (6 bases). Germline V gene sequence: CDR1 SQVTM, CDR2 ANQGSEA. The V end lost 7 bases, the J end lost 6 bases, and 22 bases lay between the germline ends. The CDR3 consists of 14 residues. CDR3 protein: CSAGAGWAWGEQYF. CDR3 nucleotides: TGCAGCGCCGGAGCGGGTTGGGCGTGGGGCGAGCAGTACTTC.

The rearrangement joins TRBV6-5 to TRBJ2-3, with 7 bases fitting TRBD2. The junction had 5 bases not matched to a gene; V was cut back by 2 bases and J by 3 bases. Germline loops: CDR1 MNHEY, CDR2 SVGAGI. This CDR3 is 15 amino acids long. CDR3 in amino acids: CASSYAGVGTDTQYF. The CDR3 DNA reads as TGTGCCAGCAGTTACGCGGGAGTTGGTACAGATACGCAGTATTTT.

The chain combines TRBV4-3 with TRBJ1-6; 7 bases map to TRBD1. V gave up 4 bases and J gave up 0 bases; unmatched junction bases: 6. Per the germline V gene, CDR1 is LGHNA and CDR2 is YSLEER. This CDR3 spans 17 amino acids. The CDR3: CASSPDYRGSYNSPLHF. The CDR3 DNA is TGCGCCAGCAGCCCAGACTACAGGGGCTCCTATAATTCACCCCTCCACTTT.

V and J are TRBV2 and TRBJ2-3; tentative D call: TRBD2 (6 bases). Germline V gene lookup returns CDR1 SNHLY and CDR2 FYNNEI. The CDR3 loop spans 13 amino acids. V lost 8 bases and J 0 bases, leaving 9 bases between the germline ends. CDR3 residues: CASGTASTDTQYF. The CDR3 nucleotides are TGTGCCAGCGGGACTGCTAGCACAGATACGCAGTATTTT.

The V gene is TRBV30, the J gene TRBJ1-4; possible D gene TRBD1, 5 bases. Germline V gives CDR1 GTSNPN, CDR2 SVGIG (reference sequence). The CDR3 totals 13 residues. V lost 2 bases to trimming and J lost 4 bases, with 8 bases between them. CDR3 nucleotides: TGTGCCTGGAGTCGGGGGATTAATGAAAAACTGTTTTTT. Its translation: CAWSRGINEKLFF.

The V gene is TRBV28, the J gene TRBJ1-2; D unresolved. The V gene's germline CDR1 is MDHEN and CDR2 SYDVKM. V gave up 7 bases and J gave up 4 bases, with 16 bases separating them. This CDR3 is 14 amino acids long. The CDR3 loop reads CASNSGRKSYGYTF. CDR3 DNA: TGTGCCAGCAATTCGGGTCGGAAATCCTATGGCTACACCTTC.

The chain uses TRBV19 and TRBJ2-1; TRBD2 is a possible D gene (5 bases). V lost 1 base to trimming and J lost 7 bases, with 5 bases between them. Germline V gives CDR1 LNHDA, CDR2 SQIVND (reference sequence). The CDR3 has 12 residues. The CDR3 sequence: CASSIGGNEQFF. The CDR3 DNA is TGTGCCAGTAGTATAGGAGGGAATGAGCAGTTCTTC.

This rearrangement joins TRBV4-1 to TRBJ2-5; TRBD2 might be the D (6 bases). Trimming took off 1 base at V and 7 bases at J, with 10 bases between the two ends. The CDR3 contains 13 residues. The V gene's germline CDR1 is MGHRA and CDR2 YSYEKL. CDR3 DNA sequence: TGCGCCAGCAGCCAAGTGGACGGGAGGACCCAGTACTTC. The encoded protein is CASSQVDGRTQYF.

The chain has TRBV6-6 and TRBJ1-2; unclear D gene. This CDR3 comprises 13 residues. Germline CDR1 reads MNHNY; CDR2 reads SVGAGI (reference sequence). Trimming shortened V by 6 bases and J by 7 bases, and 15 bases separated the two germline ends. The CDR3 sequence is CASSLYGTGGYTF. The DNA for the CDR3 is TGTGCCAGCAGCCTGTACGGTACGGGTGGCTACACCTTC.

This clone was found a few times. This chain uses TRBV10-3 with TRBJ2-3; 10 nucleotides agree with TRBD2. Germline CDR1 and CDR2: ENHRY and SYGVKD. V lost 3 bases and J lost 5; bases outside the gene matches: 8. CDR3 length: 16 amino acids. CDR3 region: CAISDSSGRIIDTQYF. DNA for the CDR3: TGTGCCATCAGTGACTCTAGCGGGAGAATCATAGATACGCAGTATTTT.

The CDR3 coding sequence is TGTGCCAGCAGCTTTAATACAGGGGGGAGCGAAAAACTGTTTTTT. Amino acid sequence: CASSFNTGGSEKLFF. The chain couples TRBV11-2 to TRBJ1-4; 8 bases map to TRBD1. V dropped 3 bases and J dropped 8; count of bases not matched to a gene: 8. Germline CDR1 reads SGHAT; CDR2 reads FQNNGV. CDR3 length equals 15 residues.

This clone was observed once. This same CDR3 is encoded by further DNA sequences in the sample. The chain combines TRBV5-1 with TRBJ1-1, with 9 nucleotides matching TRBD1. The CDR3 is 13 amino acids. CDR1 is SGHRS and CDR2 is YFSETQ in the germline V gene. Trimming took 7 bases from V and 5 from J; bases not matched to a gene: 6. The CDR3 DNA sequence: TGCGCCAGCCGGGACAGGGTAAATACTGAAGCTTTCTTT. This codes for CASRDRVNTEAFF.

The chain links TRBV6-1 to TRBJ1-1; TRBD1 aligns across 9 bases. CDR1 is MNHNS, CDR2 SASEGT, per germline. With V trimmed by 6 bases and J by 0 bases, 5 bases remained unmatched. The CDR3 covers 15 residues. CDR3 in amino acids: CASSQQGAVNTEAFF. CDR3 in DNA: TGTGCCAGCAGCCAACAGGGGGCGGTGAACACTGAAGCTTTCTTT.

CDR3 region: CASSAYRGAYEQYF. CDR3 bases: TGTGCCAGCAGCGCCTACAGGGGAGCCTACGAGCAGTACTTC. The J gene is TRBJ2-7, the V gene TRBV7-2; TRBD1 aligns across 7 bases. The V and J ends lost 5 bases and 2 bases, in that order; junction bases with no gene match: 6. Germline assignment: CDR1 SGHTA and CDR2 FQGNSA. The CDR3 length is 14 residues.

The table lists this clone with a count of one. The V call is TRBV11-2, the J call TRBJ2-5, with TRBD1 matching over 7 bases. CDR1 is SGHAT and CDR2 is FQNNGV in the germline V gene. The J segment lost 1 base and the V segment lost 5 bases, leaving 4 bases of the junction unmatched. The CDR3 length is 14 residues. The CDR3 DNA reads TGTGCCAGCAGCCCTACAGGGGTCCAAGAGACCCAGTACTTC. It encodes CASSPTGVQETQYF.

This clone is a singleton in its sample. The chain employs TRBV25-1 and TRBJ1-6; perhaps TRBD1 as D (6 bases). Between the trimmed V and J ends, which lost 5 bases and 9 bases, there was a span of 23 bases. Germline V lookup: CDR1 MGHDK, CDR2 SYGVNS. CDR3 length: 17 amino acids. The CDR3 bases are TGTGCCAGCAGTAGCTCCGGGGCCCCCAAAGGGGGTTCACCCCTCCACTTT. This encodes CASSSSGAPKGGSPLHF.

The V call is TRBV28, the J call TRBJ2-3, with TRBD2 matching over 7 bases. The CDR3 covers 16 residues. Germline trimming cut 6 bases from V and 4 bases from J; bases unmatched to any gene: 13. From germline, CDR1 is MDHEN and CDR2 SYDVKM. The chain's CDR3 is CASSNLNWEGADTQYF. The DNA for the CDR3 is TGTGCCAGCAGCAACCTTAATTGGGAGGGAGCAGATACGCAGTATTTT.